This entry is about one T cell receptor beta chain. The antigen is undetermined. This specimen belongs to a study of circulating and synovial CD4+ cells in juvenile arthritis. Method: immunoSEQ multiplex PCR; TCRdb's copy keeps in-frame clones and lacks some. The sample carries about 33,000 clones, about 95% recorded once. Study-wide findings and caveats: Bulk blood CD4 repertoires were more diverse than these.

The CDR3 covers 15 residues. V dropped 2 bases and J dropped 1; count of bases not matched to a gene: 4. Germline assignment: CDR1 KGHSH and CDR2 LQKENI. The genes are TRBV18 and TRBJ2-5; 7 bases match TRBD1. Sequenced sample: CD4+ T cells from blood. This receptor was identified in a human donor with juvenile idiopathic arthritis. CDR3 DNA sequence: TGTGCCAGCTCACCAGAGGGGGCGGCCCAAGAGACCCAGTACTTC. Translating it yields CASSPEGAAQETQYF.